The present T cell receptor beta chain was sequenced within a study of CD8 T cells in ankylosing spondylitis. TCRdb passed the 5' RACE reads through MiXCR, listing each CDR3 protein once. The repertoire includes about 750,000 distinct CDR3 sequences, about 20% of them detected once, and about 20% sits in the top ten. The study's findings and limits: Disease-linked clones had a CD8+ phenotype and relatively low frequency in peripheral blood. The authors reported significant enrichment of disease-linked clones in matched ankylosing spondylitis synovial fluid. Characteristic, it appeared, of ankylosing spondylitis blood was a TCR beta motif of eight highly homologous variants.

In its sample, this clonotype was seen a few times. What it recognizes is unknown. The length of the CDR3 is 13 residues. The V and J ends lost 5 bases and 8 bases respectively, with 12 bases between them. Germline V gene lookup returns CDR1 SNHLY and CDR2 FYNNEI. The chain recombines TRBV2 with TRBJ1-4; D is undetermined. The sequenced sample was blood, either unsorted or a sorted T cell fraction (not recorded which). This sequence originates from a male donor with ankylosing spondylitis. In nucleotides, the CDR3 is TGTGCCAGCAGTACACGATCTCGGGAAAAACTGTTTTTT. This sequence encodes CASSTRSREKLFF.